This T cell receptor (beta chain) was profiled in a study of cytomegalovirus exposure and HLA in healthy donors (dated by TCRdb to the late 2010s). About the study as a whole: According to an earlier analysis of 550 to 750 of the donors, about 190 million T cells yielded over 100 million unique TCR beta sequences and about 300 Gb of sequence data. The aim of the study was to test whether cataloging public T cell receptors could identify signatures of past pathogen exposure. A separate validation cohort of 100 to 150 different subjects was used in addition to the roughly 640-subject first cohort. To study patterns of TCR occurrence, a later analysis re-analyzed previously published TCR beta repertoires from under 750 donors and added high-resolution HLA genotyping. The T cell repertoires of under 750 subjects were profiled by immunosequencing and related to cytomegalovirus serostatus. To predict cytomegalovirus infection status, the study combined high-throughput TCR immunosequencing, statistical association of individual TCRs with disease status, and machine learning. The genetic ancestry cluster associated with self-reported Caucasian donors included around 76% of the 398 genotyped donors. An early release covering over 500 HLA-typed donors comprised about 320 gigabases of sequencing data and roughly 85 million unique TCR sequences. Genome-wide SNP genotypes for about 60% of the roughly 700 donors were used in a later genetic analysis, which treated that subset as a discovery cohort. Across 300 to 500 genotyped donors of the cohort, an average of roughly 250,000 unique TCR beta nucleotide sequences per donor were sequenced, and approximately 19% of those sequences were non-productive. Four or five DR-DQ haplotypes were treated as single units for association and clustering because of strong linkage in the cohort. Class I and class II HLA loci were covered by the typing at four-digit resolution. Every repertoire in the discovery cohort had been generated on one and the same sequencing platform. Donor age, sex, ethnicity and CMV serostatus were compiled alongside the repertoire data. Rather than using new phenotypic data, the later analysis identified candidate immune exposures from TCR beta sequences and from how often those sequences occurred across donors. Typing coverage differed by locus: A, B, C, DRB1 and DQB1 were typed in about 629-640 donors, DQA1 in approximately 520, DPA1 in roughly 590, and DPB1 in around 440. An earlier analysis of 587 of the donors used high-throughput TCR beta sequencing to judge whether each TCR beta V gene segment behaved as functional or pseudogenic. Broad study findings and their caveats: In vitro tests confirmed that three of the cytomegalovirus-associated TCR beta chains recognize cytomegalovirus antigens. Some IMGT-functional V segments, including TRBV6-2 and TRBV6-3, could not be distinguished by the 87-base-pair reads and were therefore excluded. A later genetic analysis associated a missense DCLRE1C variant with V-gene and J-gene trimming of TCR beta chains, and an independent cohort replicated the association. A group of highly shared sequence variants was considered likely to be a technical artifact of the sequencing pipeline. An earlier analysis of some 560 of the donors showed that most TCR beta V segments appeared in productive rearrangements either about 87% or about 30% of the time, which broadly matched IMGT annotations. For the cohort, immune exposure information was limited to CMV serostatus. Assigning TCR associations to individual alleles was difficult when HLA alleles, especially DR and DQ, strongly co-occurred. HLA typing was unavailable for some donors at each locus, so association tests used only the typed subset. In a later genetic analysis, fewer N-insertions in productive TCRs were reported among donors in an Asian-associated ancestry cluster than the roughly 700-donor mean. The classifier was reported to diagnose cytomegalovirus status with high specificity and sensitivity in both the original and validation cohorts. The authors suggested that the approach could potentially be extended to other disease states and immunological phenotypes. Over 15 rarely observed V segments, including chromosome 9 orphons, were excluded from the earlier analysis of several hundred of the donors because counts were too low. A later analysis reported that several top co-occurrence clusters appeared linked to parvovirus B19, influenza, CMV and Epstein-Barr virus. In a later analysis, some 18,000 TCR beta sequences were associated with specific HLA alleles at a false discovery rate of 0.05. Sequencing depth was assumed to be roughly uniform across donors in the presence/absence analyses, though that assumption may not hold. The cohort was sequenced for TCR beta chains only, and without alpha or paired-chain data the features that could be detected were limited. The study gave a list of under 200 TCR beta chains associated with cytomegalovirus. A further reported finding was that TCR beta sequences accurately predicted the HLA-A and HLA-B alleles for most subjects in the first cohort. Most CMV-associated TCR beta chains appeared to be HLA-restricted in a later analysis, and the HLA associations seemed to be driven largely by CMV exposure. Correlated functional status among segregating V segments might be attributable to linkage disequilibrium, but an unknown experimental factor could not be ruled out. Compared with equally common non-associated chains, HLA-associated TCR beta chains in a later analysis were more clonally expanded and had lower generation probabilities. A later analysis found that TCR association rates varied across HLA loci, with DRB1 alleles showing the most associated TCRs and HLA-C alleles the fewest. Most TCR sequences were observed very rarely across donors, whereas some public TCRs were present in many individuals.

The cohort consisted of some 670 healthy bone marrow donors. All cohort members were sampled while nominally healthy, although unrecorded immune exposures were likely present. The donor tested CMV seronegative and was one of the 352 seronegative cohort members. Each donor provided a peripheral blood sample, and peripheral blood mononuclear cells were used for TCR beta sequencing. The Qiagen DNeasy Blood Extraction Kit was used to extract genomic DNA from the blood cell samples. Libraries were made using the immunoSEQ multiplex PCR assay. A mixture of 60 forward primers for TCR Vbeta segments and 13 reverse primers for TCR Jbeta segments was used in the multiplex PCR. The CDR3 region of rearranged TCR beta genes was amplified from genomic DNA with a multiplex PCR assay. On the Illumina HiSeq System, the amplified TCR beta libraries were sequenced as 87-base-pair reads. The original methods were these. Across the 670 or so repertoires, a later analysis counted about 81 million unique TCR beta chains, roughly 11 million of which were shared by at least two donors. A nearest-neighbor algorithm error-corrected the raw reads and collapsed the reads into unique sequences, merging closely related sequences to remove PCR and sequencing errors. V, D and J gene segments were assigned by aligning CDR3 sequences to IMGT reference sequences. For a sequence to be retained, a match of at least six nucleotides was required to both a V gene segment and a J gene segment. A rearrangement was called productive if the CDR3 had no stop codons and remained in frame with V and J, and every other rearrangement was called non-productive. Following IMGT convention, CDR3 was defined as the stretch from the second conserved V-encoded cysteine up to the conserved J-encoded phenylalanine. In an earlier analysis of more than 550 of the donors, sequences lacking an unambiguous match to a single V gene segment were excluded. In an earlier analysis of approximately 590 of the donors, a V segment was called functional when productive rearrangements were above 56.7%, and segregating when the standard deviation between donors exceeded 5%. A statistical classification framework was built to diagnose cytomegalovirus status from the catalog of TCR beta chain sequences. In a later analysis, TCR nucleotide sequences were compared against IMGT/GENE-DB human TR gene sequences so that V and J genes could be assigned. Using the TCRdist pipeline, a later analysis assigned CDR3 sequences along with most-parsimonious VDJ recombination scenarios. In a later analysis, each TCR beta chain was defined by its CDR3 amino acid sequence together with its V-gene family, and reads lacking a unique V-gene family were excluded. To address suspected cross-contamination and a sequencing artifact, a later analysis removed 450 to 700 highly shared, low-generation-probability nucleotide sequences. For each public chain, a later analysis derived a clonal expansion index from normalized ranks of inferred template counts within each repertoire. A later analysis computed generation probabilities with a VDJ recombination model fitted to out-of-frame rearrangements, and checked the results against IGoR. In a later analysis, TCR-TCR, TCR-HLA and TCR-CMV co-occurrence was scored with hypergeometric tests, and a repertoire-size bias correction was applied to TCR pairs. In a later analysis, false discovery rates were estimated by permuting HLA or CMV assignments 20 times. In a later analysis, co-occurring TCRs were grouped using DBSCAN, with TCRdist sequence similarity added in when clustering inside HLA-allele-positive subsets. Repertoires with fewer than 30,000 or more than 120,000 public chains, plus five repertoires with anomalous nucleotide sharing, were excluded from co-occurrence clustering. Imported from immuneACCESS, the table was reduced by TCRdb to in-frame sequences with V and J called. These copies leave out some clones; in studies compared against another copy, an unresolved V gene accounts for under half, and the cause of the remainder is not known. V and J calls and clone size are as listed in that table; D and trimming were resolved from the DNA. Within this sample are approximately 100,000 clones, with about 81% of them counted one time only. Together, the top ten hold 8% to 13% of the sample.

A note on this clone: What this receptor recognizes is not known. There are no base qualities to consult, and no much larger clone falls within one base.

Here V drops 3 bases and J drops 1 base, and the junction holds 9 bases not matched to any gene. The germline V gene sets CDR1 to SGDLS and CDR2 to YYNGEE. The CDR3 holds 18 amino acids from the cysteine to the phenylalanine. This entry keeps only the CDR3 DNA: 54 bases, framed from base 1. Sequenced input: PBMCs. The TCR sequence derives from a man in his fifties in good health and CMV-seronegative. The rearrangement combines TRBV9 with TRBJ1-6, and TRBD1 aligns with 8 junction nucleotides. For the CDR3, the sequence is CASSGPNDRGSYNSPLHF. The nucleotide sequence is given as TGTGCCAGCAGCGGCCCCAATGACAGGGGATCCTATAATTCACCCCTCCACTTT.